The 7 T cell receptor beta chains in this list originate from one sample, sequenced in a study of PD-L1 blockade in urothelial cancer. Clones were sequenced by immunoSEQ multiplex PCR, and TCRdb holds only the in-frame ones, with some missing. The sample has around 56,000 clones, 86% seen once. The source was PBMCs, collected around atezolizumab (anti-PD-L1) treatment. These receptor sequences come from a man between 45 and 60 years old with urothelial cancer.

CDR3 in DNA: TGTGCCAGCAGCCAAGTCAGCGTCCACGAGCAGTACTTC. This encodes CASSQVSVHEQYF. The chain employs TRBV14 and TRBJ2-7; D unclear. From germline, CDR1 is SGHDN and CDR2 FVKESK. There are 13 residues in the CDR3. The germline V and J ends were trimmed by 1 base and 5 bases, with 9 bases remaining between them.

The V and J genes are TRBV18 and TRBJ2-7; 7 positions agree with TRBD2. The CDR3 length is 13 residues. The junction had 4 bases not matched to a gene; V was cut back by 2 bases and J by 6 bases. Germline lookup yields CDR1 KGHSH and CDR2 LQKENI. CDR3 bases: TGTGCCAGCTCACCAGGACTAGAATCCGAGCAGTACTTC. Residues: CASSPGLESEQYF.

The chain carries TRBV29-1 and TRBJ2-7, with D perhaps TRBD2 (6 bases). The V end lost 4 bases, the J end lost 5 bases, and 18 bases lay between the germline ends. Germline V gives CDR1 SQVTM, CDR2 ANQGSEA. CDR3 length: 14 amino acids. The DNA of the CDR3 is TGCAGCGTTGGTTACGGAGGGGCGAAGGACGAGCAGTACTTC. This gives the protein CSVGYGGAKDEQYF.

The chain employs TRBV7-2 and TRBJ1-2, with a weak D call TRBD1 (5 bases). The CDR3 extends over 12 amino acids. Trimming took 4 bases from V and 8 from J, leaving 11 bases between them. Per the germline V gene, CDR1 is SGHTA and CDR2 is FQGNSA. CDR3 sequence (DNA): TGTGCCAGCAGCTACCGGACATCCGGCTACACCTTC. Its translation: CASSYRTSGYTF.

The chain recombines TRBV7-9 with TRBJ1-4, with D uncertain. Germline V lookup: CDR1 SEHNR, CDR2 FQNEAQ (reference sequence). V shed 8 bases and J shed 0 bases, with 10 bases lying between them. The CDR3 is 14 amino acids. CDR3: CASGESATNEKLFF. DNA for the CDR3: TGTGCCAGCGGGGAGTCGGCAACTAATGAAAAACTGTTTTTT.

CDR3 sequence: CASSPPSGGKNIQYF. Here the CDR3 DNA reads TGTGCCAGCTCACCACCGTCGGGGGGAAAAAACATTCAGTACTTC. The J gene is TRBJ2-4, the V gene TRBV18, with 7 positions matching TRBD2. Germline CDR1 is KGHSH and CDR2 is LQKENI. The V gene end was trimmed by 0 bases and the J gene end by 4 bases; junction bases not matched to a gene: 3. CDR3 length: 15 residues. Variable domain in full (rest from reference TRBV18 and TRBJ2-4): NAGVMQNPRHLVRRRGQEARLRCSPMKGHSHVYWYRQLPEEGLKFMVYLQKENIIDESGMPKERFSAEFPKEGPSILRIQQVVRGDSAAYFCASSPPSGGKNIQYFGAGTRLSVL.

Only a few counts were recorded for this clone. This chain links TRBV27 with TRBJ2-7, with 7 bases identical to TRBD2. Germline V gene data show CDR1 as MNHEY and CDR2 as SMNVEV (reference sequence). Unmatched junction bases numbered 7, after V lost 2 bases and J lost 3 bases. The CDR3 consists of 15 residues. In DNA form, the CDR3 reads TGTGCCAGCAGTTTAGATTCTAGCGGCATCTACGAGCAGTACTTC. Translation gives CASSLDSSGIYEQYF.